The source of this TCR beta chain is a study of blood T cell repertoires in COVID-19. Study-wide background: T cells, B-cell-depleted T cells, or PBMCs supplied cDNA or gDNA.

How the authors handled the data: Researchers report that nucleated cell counts were estimated from reference gene primer amplification. Using immunoSEQ multiplex PCR, the repertoire was profiled, and TCRdb retains in-frame clones only, with some absent. V and J calls and clone size come straight from that table; D and trimming were deduced from the DNA. The sample lists approximately 460,000 clones, about 88% occurring once. Seattle patients were enrolled while actively infected and followed longitudinally. The source material was peripheral blood. This sequence originates from a man between 18 and 29 years old with COVID-19, enrolled during active disease.

CDR3: CASRTLAFSDTQYF. CDR3 nucleotide sequence: TGTGCCAGCAGGACCCTAGCGTTCTCAGATACGCAGTATTTT. The chain employs TRBV7-2 and TRBJ2-3, with a possible D match to TRBD2 (6 bases). Between the trimmed V and J ends, which lost 6 bases and 4 bases, there was a span of 14 bases. The CDR3 has 14 amino acids. Germline CDR1 reads SGHTA; CDR2 reads FQGNSA.